This TCR beta chain came from a study of shared clonotypes between healthy human individuals (TCRdb year 2020). Context from the whole study: A few men and a couple of women, aged 18 to 49 years, made up the cohort. For each donor, three plates each were used for CD4 naive and CD4 memory, two plates were used for CD8 naive, and one plate was used for CD8 memory. Per donor, leukapheresis produced somewhere between about 0.9 and 9.5 billion PBMCs. Blood TCR repertoires of about 5 healthy adults were deeply sequenced to estimate repertoire size and the extent of clonotype sharing between individuals. Different laboratories and diverse techniques were used to prepare libraries and sequence TCR repertoires, to increase sequencing depth and limit assay-specific biases.

V is clipped by 4 bases and J by 2 bases, and the sequence between their germline boundaries is 17 bases long. CDR1 and CDR2 (MNHEY, SVGAGI) derive from the germline V gene. The CDR3, cysteine through phenylalanine, is 16 amino acids long. The entry retains the CDR3 DNA only, 48 bases that are in frame from base 1. General conclusions and limits of the study: Rarefaction of sorted-subset datasets indicated incomplete sequencing despite the large sequencing depth. Pairwise subsampling led to the expectation that sequencing depth would affect the degree of clonotype sharing among donors. Estimated clonotype richness was generally larger for naive than for memory subsets. Sampling was limited to blood, and TCR repertoires in tissue likely differ from TCR repertoires in blood. The small number of donors limited the genetic and exposure-history diversity represented. Sharing across a few donors was observed for around 5% of naive CD4, less than 4% of naive CD8, 2% to 2.5% of memory CD4, and about 0.4% of memory CD8 clonotypes. Higher generation probabilities were observed for clonotypes shared by all four sorted-subset donors than for non-shared clonotypes.

Points on this clone: Its antigen remains undetermined. Base qualities are not at hand, and no much larger clone is one base apart.

The donors were healthy, HIV-negative adults who had no recently reported acute infections or vaccinations. Every donor was a Caucasian adult living in Nashville, Tennessee, USA. CD4+ T cells were enriched through magnetic negative selection, after which naive cells were positively selected on CD45RA and the remaining negative fraction served as the memory subset. Blood was collected by leukapheresis, and PBMCs were isolated by Ficoll-Histopaque density gradient centrifugation and then cryopreserved in liquid nitrogen vapor phase. Analytical flow cytometry was used to check the purity and quantity of each magnetically sorted T cell population. Genomic DNA was isolated from each sorted fraction and quantified by UV absorbance on a Nanodrop 2000c. Using the deep immunoSEQ assay, multiplex PCR amplified TCR CDR3 regions from genomic DNA. Extracted genomic DNA from each cell subset was distributed evenly across all wells of several immunoSEQ 96-well plates, and each plate was treated as a replicate. For sorted subsets, 200 to 250 ng of genomic DNA, equivalent to 25,000 to 35,000 T cell genomes, went into each replicate PCR. Purified libraries were quantified with a Qubit 3.0 fluorometer, sized on a Bioanalyzer 2100, and re-quantified with the KAPA Library Quantification kit. A separate single-read 150-cycle Illumina NextSeq 550 flow cell was used to sequence each immunoSEQ 96-well plate. Regarding the original processing steps: The immunoSEQ output contained only junctional sequences without quality scores, so filtering could not match that applied to full-length reads. To assign V/J genes and CDR3, sequences were annotated using PyIR, a Python wrapper for IgBLAST v1.9, with IMGT germline references. Reads were removed for weak V/J assignments (E-value above 1e-6), missing CDR3, stop codons, out-of-frame junctions, or ambiguous translated residues. V3J clonotypes were defined as sequences sharing an identical inferred V gene, J gene, and CDR3 amino acid sequence. Percentage overlap between repertoires was computed as shared unique clonotypes divided by the size of the smaller repertoire. Repertoire richness was assessed with RTK rarefaction, the Chao1 estimator, and Recon v2.1 estimates of unobserved clonotypes. Generation probabilities were computed with OLGA for all TCRbeta clonotypes obtained by the gDNA method from four donors. In its TCRdb copy, this immuneACCESS table keeps in-frame sequences only and misses some clones. Where compared with another copy, unresolved V genes explain less than half of these, and the others have no known cause. V and J calls plus clone size are reproduced from that table; the DNA served to infer D and trimming. The sample records over 850,000 clones, approximately 78% of which are singletons. The ten largest clones take up 0.5% to 0.65% of the sample.

Sequencing used memory CD4+ T cells from PBMCs. The intended sense of this specimen's cell subset or site label: CD45RA-negative fraction. The receptor was derived from a man between 18 and 29 years old in good health. Some clones in this sample may be carry-over from other donors' samples. Recombination connected TRBV6-5 to TRBJ1-2, and TRBD1 may be the D gene, going by 5 matching bases. The sequenced DNA: TGTGCCAGCAGTTCCACGCTCAGGGCCTGGAACTATGGCTACACCTTC. It is translated as CASSSTLRAWNYGYTF.